What follows is one T cell receptor (beta chain) and its context. Trimming cost V 4 bases and J 4 bases, with 13 bases left between them. CDR1 and CDR2 from the germline V gene are LGHDT and YNNKEL (reference sequence). CDR3 length: 14 amino acids. In assigning cohorts, the study relied on participant-reported clinical history. This specimen comes from a study of blood T cell repertoires in COVID-19. TCRdb keeps only in-frame clones here, not all; method: immunoSEQ multiplex PCR. This table holds 350,000 or so clones, roughly nine tenths found once. Specimen: PBMCs or T cells enriched from blood (not recorded which). This chain connects TRBV3-1 (or the pseudogene TRBV3-2) to TRBJ1-2, with D unclear. This clonotype originated in a woman in her twenties or thirties who had recovered from COVID-19. The CDR3, as DNA: TGTGCCAGCAGCCCCCCTGCCCGGGGCTATGGCTACACCTTC. Encoded protein: CASSPPARGYGYTF.